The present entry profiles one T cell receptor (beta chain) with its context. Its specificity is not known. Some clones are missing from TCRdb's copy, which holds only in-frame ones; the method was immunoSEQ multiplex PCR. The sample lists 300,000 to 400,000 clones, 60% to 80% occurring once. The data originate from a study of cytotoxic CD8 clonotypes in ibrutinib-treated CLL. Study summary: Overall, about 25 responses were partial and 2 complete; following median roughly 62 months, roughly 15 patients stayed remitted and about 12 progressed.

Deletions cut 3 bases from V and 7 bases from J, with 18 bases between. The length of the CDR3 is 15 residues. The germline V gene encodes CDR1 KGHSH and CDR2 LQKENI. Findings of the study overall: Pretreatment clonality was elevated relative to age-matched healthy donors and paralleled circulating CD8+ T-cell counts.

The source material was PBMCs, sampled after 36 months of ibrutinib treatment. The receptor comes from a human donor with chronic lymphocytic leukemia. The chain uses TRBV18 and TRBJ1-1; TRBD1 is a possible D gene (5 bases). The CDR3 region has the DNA TGTGCCAGCTCACCGAGGGCAGGGCCGAACTTTGAAGCTTTCTTT. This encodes CASSPRAGPNFEAFF. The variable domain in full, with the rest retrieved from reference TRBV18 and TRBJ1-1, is NAGVMQNPRHLVRRRGQEARLRCSPMKGHSHVYWYRQLPEEGLKFMVYLQKENIIDESGMPKERFSAEFPKEGPSILRIQQVVRGDSAAYFCASSPRAGPNFEAFFGQGTRLTVV.